This TCR beta chain stems from a study of siplizumab effects on memory and regulatory T cells. General study results and limits: Siplizumab significantly brought down the alloreactive sequences that trace back to unstimulated CD4+ memory cells. Few alloreactive clones mapped to unstimulated subsets.

CDR1 SGDLS and CDR2 YYNGEE come from the germline V gene. The CDR3 is made up of 15 amino acids. Trimming took off 0 bases at V and 3 bases at J, with 13 bases between the two ends. As to this clone: Its matching antigen is unknown.

Some 100,000 TCR templates per sample were assayed. The repertoire was sequenced with immunoSEQ multiplex PCR; TCRdb's copy has only in-frame clones and lacks some. The table shows some 100,000 clones, with around 97% occurring only once. The clonotype originates from a human donor in good health. The sequencing input was naive CD4+ T cells sorted from blood. The chain uses TRBV9 and TRBJ2-7, with a weak D call TRBD2 (5 bases). CDR3 amino acids: CASSVGPGRDYEQYF. DNA for the CDR3: TGTGCCAGCAGCGTAGGGCCGGGAAGGGACTACGAGCAGTACTTC.